This T cell receptor beta chain comes out of a study of T cells after yellow fever vaccination. About this clonotype: The antigen is undetermined.

Each CDR3 protein gets one entry after TCRdb re-called the 5' RACE reads with MiXCR. This sample carries 250,000 or so distinct CDR3 sequences, about 7% of them seen once, and the ten largest clones take more than 0.8%. Germline V gene sequence: CDR1 SGHRS, CDR2 YFSETQ. The CDR3 runs 15 residues. With 2 bases removed from V and 6 bases from J, the gap between germline ends came to 15 bases. Study observations and caveats: Clonotypes appearing in both CD4 and CD8 compartments existed, and their share was small.

Specimen: CD4+ T cells sorted from PBMCs, collected 15 days after the yellow fever booster vaccination. The source is a man aged 30-40 years who received the YFV17D yellow fever vaccine. The J gene is TRBJ2-1, the V gene TRBV5-1; D is uncertain. The CDR3 protein is CASSLGPVWVNEQFF. Here the CDR3 DNA reads TGCGCCAGCAGCTTAGGGCCGGTATGGGTCAATGAGCAGTTCTTC. The variable domain in full, with the rest retrieved from reference TRBV5-1 and TRBJ2-1, is KAGVTQTPRYLIKTRGQQVTLSCSPISGHRSVSWYQQTPGQGLQFLFEYFSETQRNKGNFPGRFSGRQFSNSRSEMNVSTLELGDSALYLCASSLGPVWVNEQFFGPGTRLTVL.